This T cell receptor beta chain is from a study of long-term antiretroviral therapy in people with HIV (dated by TCRdb to 2022 to 2024). Turning to the overall study: The earliest samples were collected about a decade before the 2015 WHO recommendation for immediate ART, when ART was typically delayed until CD4 counts fell. A total of under 250 cryopreserved PBMC samples came from roughly 30 adults with confirmed HIV infection and were collected serially over a mean of roughly six years (range 1-12). No cross-contamination during QIAcube processing was seen in test extractions of a monoclonal T-cell line run alongside 33 polyclonal samples. About 35% of the 30 participants with HIV were female. A retrospective serial study tested whether changes in peripheral blood TRB repertoire composition and diversity were associated with ART initiation and durable HIV suppression. General conclusions and limits of the study: Inferences about post-ART repertoire changes are limited because no data were available on ART adherence, viral resistance or therapy changes. Because cell numbers in pre-ART samples were limited, unsorted PBMC were profiled instead of sorted CD4+ and CD8+ T cells. CDR3 length ranges in HIV repertoires were narrower than in controls, and network structure suggested an antigen-experienced repertoire with only a slight naive shift after ART. The repertoire was dominated across all time points by expanded TRB clones identified before ART initiation, although this dominance was seen to fluctuate and to decrease in many PLHIV after ART. The samples span the years 2004 to 2017, and the ART regimens used may be less effective than current regimens. Since PBMC availability was limited, sequencing covered only the TCR beta chain, with no alpha chain pairing. Starting ART was linked to a significant rise in TRB diversity, yet even with long-term ART the diversity remained significantly lower than in transplant donor controls.

To note about this clone: Its antigen remains unidentified. Base qualities are not provided; no much larger clone lies one nucleotide away.

Inclusion was restricted to participants for whom at least one PBMC sample before ART initiation and at least two post-ART samples were available. Every participant with HIV received treatment in the United States of America. Before DNA extraction, cryopreserved samples of roughly 0.9-11 million PBMC were thawed and washed. At the time of the earliest PBMC sample, participants with HIV were aged between roughly 20 and 55 years. Per participant, PBMC samples came from 1-4 timepoints prior to ART initiation and 2-8 timepoints following ART initiation, for a median of 7 samples. Serial HIV viral load, CD4+ T-cell count, ART history and demographic data were obtained for every participant. A Qiagen kit on a QIAcube was used to extract genomic DNA from unsorted PBMC, with samples processed in batches of 12. Sequencing of the TRB variable region was done with the immunoSEQ hsTCRB v3.0 assay at survey level resolution. A depth of about 40,000-50,000 T-cell genomes per sample was targeted for TRB sequencing. TRB libraries were pooled and sequenced on an Illumina MiSeq using a v3 150-cycle kit. As for the authors' bioinformatics: Repertoire analysis was run in R within a reproducible Nextflow workflow that covered QC, data transformation and analysis. Custom analyses were implemented in LymphoSeq2, an R package for AIRR-Seq data exploration. Several samples yielding fewer than 5000 total TRB sequences were excluded, leaving approximately 190 analyzed HIV repertoires. Among the 170 to 200 retained HIV repertoires, under 65 were collected before ART initiation and approximately 130 after ART initiation. Repertoires were downsampled to 5000 TRB nucleotide sequences, with summary statistics averaged over 100 downsampling iterations. The analysis kept only TRB sequences whose CDR3 regions were at least seven amino acids long. A Shannon entropy-derived clonality score and the Gini coefficient were used to measure diversity. In the repertoire networks, any two of the top 5000 CDR3 amino acid sequences were linked whenever the two sequences differed by an edit distance of one. Antigen specificity groups and MHC restriction were predicted for TRB CDR3 amino acid sequences with GLIPH2. Known CMV, EBV, HIV or tissue antigen associations were flagged by matching CDR3 amino acid sequences against VDJdb and McPAS-TCR. Pre-ART, post-ART and control groups were compared with Wilcoxon signed-rank tests and Holm-Bonferroni correction. Held by TCRdb, this immuneACCESS table contains in-frame sequences only and omits some clones. Under half of the omission traces to an unresolved V gene where checked; the cause of the rest is unknown. V, J and clone size are taken as reported in that table, and D and trimming were inferred from the DNA itself. The sample table contains 20,000 or so clones; only one count was recorded for around 80% of them. The top ten clones comprise under 15% of the sample.

Sequences SQVTM (CDR1) and ANQGSEA (CDR2) are obtained from the germline V gene. The CDR3 runs 12 residues from the cysteine to the phenylalanine. Only the CDR3 DNA stays, 36 bases, in frame from base 1. The junction carries 12 bases between V and J, which are trimmed by 7 bases and 2 bases respectively. The TCR sequence derives from a woman in her fifties or sixties with HIV. The material was unsorted PBMCs, obtained 0.5 years before starting antiretroviral therapy. Recombination joined TRBV29-1 with TRBJ2-7; the D call is tentative, TRBD1 or TRBD2, as each matches 5 bases. The sequenced DNA: TGCAGCGCAACCGGGACCACCTACGAGCAGTACTTC. Translated, this is CSATGTTYEQYF.